These 18 T cell receptor beta chains originate from one sample sequenced in a study of T cells in Graves' hyperthyroidism and ophthalmopathy. Amplified TCR beta CDR3 regions derived from RNA transcripts. HTBI primers drove first-round RT-PCR of the TCR CDR3. In TCRdb, the multiplex PCR reads were re-called with MiXCR into one record per CDR3 protein. The profile shows nearly 250,000 distinct CDR3 sequences, around 15% of them singletons. The material sequenced was blood. These receptor sequences come from a woman between 18 and 29 years old with Graves' ophthalmopathy.

The chain carries TRBV6-4 and TRBJ2-3; 11 nucleotides align to TRBD1. The CDR3 contains 15 residues. J gave up 5 bases and V 5 bases, and 6 bases lay outside the gene matches. In germline, CDR1 is MRHNA, CDR2 SNTAGT. CDR3 nucleotide sequence: TGTGCCAGCAGTCCCGGGACAGGGGGAGGAGATACGCAGTATTTT. Residues: CASSPGTGGGDTQYF.

This clonotype came up many times. The J gene is TRBJ2-1, the V gene TRBV9, with no clear D. This CDR3 region has 16 residues. The germline V and J ends were trimmed by 6 bases and 2 bases, with 18 bases remaining between them. Germline V gene sequence: CDR1 SGDLS, CDR2 YYNGEE. Written as DNA, the CDR3 is TGTGCCAGCACCCCAGGAGTAACCCAGACCTACAATGAGCAGTTCTTC. Residues: CASTPGVTQTYNEQFF.

For this clonotype: A clone one base away is much larger, so this may be a read error. V usage is TRBV12-3 or TRBV12-4 and J usage is TRBJ2-1; 10 bases agree with TRBD2. The CDR3 has 13 amino acids. For the CDR3, the DNA is TGTACCAGCAGTACTAGCGGGGCCAATGAGCAGTTCTTC. This codes for CTSSTSGANEQFF.

This clonotype was picked up a small number of times. Possible read error: a much larger clone is one base away. V gene TRBV20-1 combines with J gene TRBJ2-3, with D perhaps matching TRBD2 (5 bases). The CDR3 totals 12 residues. Per the germline V gene, CDR1 is DFQATT and CDR2 is SNEGSKA (reference sequence). The CDR3 region is CSAGEEGRAQYF. CDR3 nucleotides: TGCAGTGCTGGAGAAGAAGGGAGAGCGCAGTATTTT.

Ten or more counts support this clonotype. The rearrangement links TRBV6-1 to TRBJ1-2, with D uncertain. The CDR3 covers 11 residues. The V gene lost 3 bases and the J gene lost 8 bases, with 7 bases spanning the gap. The germline V gene has CDR1 MNHNS and CDR2 SASEGT. The CDR3 protein is CASSDGRGYTF. The CDR3 region has the DNA TGTGCCAGCAGTGACGGCCGGGGCTACACCTTC.

This clonotype has ten or more counts. The V call is TRBV28, the J call TRBJ2-3, with unresolved D. With 4 bases removed from V and 1 base from J, the gap between germline ends came to 21 bases. Per germline, CDR1 MDHEN and CDR2 SYDVKM. The CDR3 has 18 amino acids. Here the CDR3 DNA reads TGTGCCAGCAGTTCCACAACCCTGGGAAAATTCGGCACAGATACGCAGTATTTT. Translated, it gives CASSSTTLGKFGTDTQYF.

Only a few counts were recorded for this clonotype. The V gene is TRBV20-1, the J gene TRBJ1-2, with D possibly being TRBD1 (5 bases). The CDR3 loop spans 15 amino acids. The ends were cut back, 1 base at V and 2 bases at J, with 14 bases in the middle. Germline V gene sequence: CDR1 DFQATT, CDR2 SNEGSKA (reference sequence). The CDR3 protein is CSARVSVRTNYGYTF. For the CDR3, the DNA is TGCAGTGCTAGAGTTTCGGTCAGGACAAACTATGGCTACACCTTC.

This clonotype appeared once. Just one base apart from a much larger clone, this may be a read error. This chain links TRBV24-1 with TRBJ2-4, with TRBD1 as a possible D gene (5 bases). The germline CDR1 and CDR2 sequences are KGHDR and SFDVKD. CDR3 length: 13 amino acids. The CDR3 DNA follows: TGTGCCACCAGTGACCCCGACAGAAACATTCAGCACTTC. Its translation: CATSDPDRNIQHF.

This clonotype has ten or more counts. This chain joins TRBV20-1 and TRBJ1-5, with D tentatively TRBD1 (5 bases). The germline V gene encodes CDR1 DFQATT and CDR2 SNEGSKA (reference sequence). Trimming stripped 5 bases from V and 5 bases from J, with 10 bases between. The CDR3 is 12 residues long. The CDR3 region is CSAGRGDQPQHF. CDR3 bases: TGCAGTGCTGGGCGAGGGGATCAGCCCCAGCATTTT.

This clonotype was seen many times. The chain links TRBV3-1 to TRBJ1-1; tentatively, D is TRBD1 (6 bases). Trimming pared 5 bases from V and 4 bases from J, leaving 17 bases between. CDR3 length: 15 amino acids. Germline V lookup: CDR1 LGHDT, CDR2 YNNKEL (reference sequence). CDR3 nucleotides: TGTGCCAGCAGCATCACAGGGCCCCGGGGCACTGAAGCTTTCTTT. Translated, it gives CASSITGPRGTEAFF.

This clonotype showed up many times. The rearrangement joins TRBV28 to TRBJ2-1; D remains ambiguous. Between the trimmed V and J ends, which lost 2 bases and 1 base, there was a span of 9 bases. The CDR3 is 15 amino acids. Germline-derived CDR1 and CDR2 are MDHEN and SYDVKM. CDR3 sequence (DNA): TGTGCCAGCAGTTTAGGGCAGTCATCCTACAATGAGCAGTTCTTC. Translating it yields CASSLGQSSYNEQFF.

This clonotype has at least ten counts. The rearrangement joins TRBV10-3 to TRBJ2-7; TRBD1 agrees at 9 bases. The CDR3 totals 11 residues. V lost 10 bases to trimming and J lost 4 bases; unmatched junction nucleotides: 2. In germline, CDR1 is ENHRY, CDR2 SYGVKD. The CDR3 region has the DNA TGTGCCACCGGACAGGGGTACGAGCAGTACTTC. Translated: CATGQGYEQYF.

In its sample, this clonotype was seen many times. This chain uses TRBV19 with TRBJ1-1; TRBD1 might be the D (6 bases). Deletions cut 3 bases from V and 5 bases from J, with 16 bases between. In germline, CDR1 is LNHDA, CDR2 SQIVND (reference sequence). This CDR3 is built from 15 residues. The CDR3 is CASSITWDTGTEAFF. In nucleotides, the CDR3 is TGTGCCAGTAGTATTACGTGGGACACGGGGACTGAAGCTTTCTTT.

This clonotype was seen at least ten times. With a much larger clone just one base away, this may be a read error. The chain joins TRBV11-3 to TRBJ2-3; D gene ambiguous. The CDR3 is 12 amino acids. The germline CDR1 and CDR2 sequences are SGHNT and YENEEA. V lost 0 bases to trimming and J lost 6 bases, with 4 bases between them. The chain's CDR3 is CASSLEGDTQYF. The CDR3 bases are TGTGCCAGCAGCTTAGAGGGGGATACGCAGTATTTT.

This clonotype was seen repeatedly, ten times or more. The chain links TRBV6-5 to TRBJ1-1; 8 bases are a match to TRBD1. V shed 0 bases, J shed 0 bases, and the junction held 9 bases outside the gene matches. CDR3 length equals 18 residues. Germline V gives CDR1 MNHEY, CDR2 SVGAGI. CDR3 nucleotide sequence: TGTGCCAGCAGTTACTCTCGCAGGGGGCTCTTCATGAACACTGAAGCTTTCTTT. Protein sequence: CASSYSRRGLFMNTEAFF.

The table lists this clonotype with a few counts. The V gene is TRBV12-3 or TRBV12-4, the J gene TRBJ2-6, with 7 bases that match TRBD1. The CDR3 loop spans 16 amino acids. Trimming removed 5 bases from V and 0 bases from J; junction bases left unmatched: 4. The CDR3: CASSGRDSSGANVLTF. Written as DNA, the CDR3 is TGTGCCAGCAGTGGCCGGGACAGCTCTGGGGCCAACGTCCTGACTTTC.

This clonotype was seen ten or more times. The rearrangement uses TRBV29-1 and TRBJ2-1; 8 positions match TRBD2. The length of the CDR3 is 14 residues. CDR1 and CDR2 (germline): SQVTM, ANQGSEA. Trimming removed 6 bases from V and 3 bases from J; junction bases left unmatched: 7. The CDR3 nucleotides read TGCAGCGTCGAGACTAGCGAGAACTACAATGAGCAGTTCTTC. Amino acids: CSVETSENYNEQFF.

This clonotype appeared many times. V gene TRBV6-2 or TRBV6-3 combines with J gene TRBJ2-1; D possibly uses TRBD1 or TRBD2 (6 bases each). V lost 5 bases and J lost 0, with 14 bases in between. From germline, CDR1 is MNHEY and CDR2 SVGEGT. This CDR3 contains 16 residues. The CDR3 loop is CASSTRGGSSYNEQFF. Written as DNA, the CDR3 is TGTGCCAGCAGTACCCGAGGGGGGAGCTCCTACAATGAGCAGTTCTTC.